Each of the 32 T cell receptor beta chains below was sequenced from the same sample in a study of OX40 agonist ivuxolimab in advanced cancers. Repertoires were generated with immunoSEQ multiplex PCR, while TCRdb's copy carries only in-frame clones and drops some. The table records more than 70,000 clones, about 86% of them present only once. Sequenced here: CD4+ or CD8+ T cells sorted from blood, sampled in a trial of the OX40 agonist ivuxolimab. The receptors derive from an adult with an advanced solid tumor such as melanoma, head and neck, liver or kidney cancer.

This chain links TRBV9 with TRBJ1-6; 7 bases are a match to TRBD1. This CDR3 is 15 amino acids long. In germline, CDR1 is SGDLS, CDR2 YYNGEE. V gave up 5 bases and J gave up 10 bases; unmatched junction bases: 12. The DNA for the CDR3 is TGTGCCAGCAGTCCCATTTCATTACAGGGGTCACCCCTCCACTTT. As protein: CASSPISLQGSPLHF.

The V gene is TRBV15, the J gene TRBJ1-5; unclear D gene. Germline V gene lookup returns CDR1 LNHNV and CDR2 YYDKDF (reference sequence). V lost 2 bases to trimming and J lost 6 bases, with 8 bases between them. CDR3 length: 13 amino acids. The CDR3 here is CATSRPEAQPQHF. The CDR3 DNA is TGTGCCACCAGCAGACCCGAAGCTCAGCCCCAGCATTTT.

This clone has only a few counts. The CDR3 region is CASSPRSGQGSYEQYF. In DNA, the CDR3 is TGTGCCAGCAGTCCCAGATCCGGACAGGGGTCCTACGAGCAGTACTTC. V usage is TRBV27 and J usage is TRBJ2-7, with 9 bases fitting TRBD1. This CDR3 region has 16 residues. Germline assignment: CDR1 MNHEY and CDR2 SMNVEV (reference sequence). The V and J ends lost 5 bases and 1 base, in that order; junction bases with no gene match: 9.

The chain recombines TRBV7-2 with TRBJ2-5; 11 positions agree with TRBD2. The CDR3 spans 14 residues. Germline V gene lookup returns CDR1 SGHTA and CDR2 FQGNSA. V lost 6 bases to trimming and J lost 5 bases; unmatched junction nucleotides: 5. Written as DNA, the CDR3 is TGTGCCAGCAGTCCTAGCGGGGGGTATGAGACCCAGTACTTC. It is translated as CASSPSGGYETQYF.

In DNA, the CDR3 is TGTGCCAGCAGCCAAGATAGGGCACTAGCGGGGGGGATCAATGAGCAGTTCTTC. This translates into CASSQDRALAGGINEQFF. V is TRBV4-2 and J is TRBJ2-1; 13 bases line up with TRBD2. The V gene's germline CDR1 is LGHNA and CDR2 YNFKEQ. Unmatched junction bases numbered 8, after V lost 0 bases and J lost 6 bases. The CDR3 totals 18 residues.

The CDR3 here is CASTKEWGRNTEAFF. DNA of the CDR3: TGTGCCAGCACTAAGGAGTGGGGTAGGAACACTGAAGCTTTCTTT. This chain connects TRBV6-1 to TRBJ1-1; D is uncertain. This CDR3 region has 15 residues. V gave up 7 bases and J gave up 1 base, with 16 bases separating them. From germline, CDR1 is MNHNS and CDR2 SASEGT.

The CDR3 DNA sequence: TGTGCCAGCAGCCAAGGCCTACTCTGGCCCCAGCATTTT. Translation gives CASSQGLLWPQHF. The V gene is TRBV14, the J gene TRBJ1-5; D not certain. The CDR3 covers 13 residues. Germline-derived CDR1 and CDR2 are SGHDN and FVKESK. Deletions cut 1 base from V and 9 bases from J, with 10 bases between.

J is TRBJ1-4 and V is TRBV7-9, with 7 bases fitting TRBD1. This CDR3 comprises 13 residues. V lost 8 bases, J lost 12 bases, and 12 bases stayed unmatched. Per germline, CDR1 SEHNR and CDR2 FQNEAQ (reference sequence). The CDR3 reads CASDRDKQGQLFF. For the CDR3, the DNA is TGTGCCAGCGACCGGGACAAACAGGGGCAACTGTTTTTT.

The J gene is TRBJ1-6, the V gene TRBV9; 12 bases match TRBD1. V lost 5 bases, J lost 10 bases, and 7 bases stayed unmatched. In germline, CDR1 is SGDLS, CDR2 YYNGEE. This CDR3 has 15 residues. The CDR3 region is CASSWGTGGKSPLHF. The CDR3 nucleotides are TGTGCCAGCAGTTGGGGGACAGGGGGCAAGTCACCCCTCCACTTT.

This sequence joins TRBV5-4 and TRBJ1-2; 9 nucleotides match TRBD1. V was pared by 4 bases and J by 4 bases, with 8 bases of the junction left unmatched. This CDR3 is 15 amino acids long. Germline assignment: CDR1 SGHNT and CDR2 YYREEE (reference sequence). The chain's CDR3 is CASSTGGEGFYGYTF. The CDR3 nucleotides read TGTGCCAGCAGCACAGGGGGCGAGGGCTTCTATGGCTACACCTTC.

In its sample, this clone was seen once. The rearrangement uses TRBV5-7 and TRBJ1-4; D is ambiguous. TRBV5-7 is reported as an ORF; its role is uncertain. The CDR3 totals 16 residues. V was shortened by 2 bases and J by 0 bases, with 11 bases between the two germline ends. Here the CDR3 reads CASSFGRSATNEKLFF. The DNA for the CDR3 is TGTGCCAGCAGCTTTGGCAGGTCCGCAACTAATGAAAAACTGTTTTTT.

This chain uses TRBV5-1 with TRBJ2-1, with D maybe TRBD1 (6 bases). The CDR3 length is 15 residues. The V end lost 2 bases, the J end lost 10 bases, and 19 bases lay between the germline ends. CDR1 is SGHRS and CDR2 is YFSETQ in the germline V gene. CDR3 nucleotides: TGCGCCAGCAGCTTACTACAGGGTAAGGGCGGGGAGCAGTTCTTC. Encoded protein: CASSLLQGKGGEQFF.

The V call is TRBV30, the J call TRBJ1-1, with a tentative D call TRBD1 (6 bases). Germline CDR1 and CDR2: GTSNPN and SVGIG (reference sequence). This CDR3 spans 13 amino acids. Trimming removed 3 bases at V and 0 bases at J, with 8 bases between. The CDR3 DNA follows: TGTGCCTGGAGGCGGGGGCTGAACACTGAAGCTTTCTTT. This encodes CAWRRGLNTEAFF.

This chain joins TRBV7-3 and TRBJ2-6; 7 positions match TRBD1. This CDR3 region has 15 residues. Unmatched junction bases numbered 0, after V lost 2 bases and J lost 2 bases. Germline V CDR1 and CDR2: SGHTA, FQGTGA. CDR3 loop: CASSLQGAGANVLTF. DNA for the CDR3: TGTGCCAGCAGCTTACAGGGGGCTGGGGCCAACGTCCTGACTTTC.

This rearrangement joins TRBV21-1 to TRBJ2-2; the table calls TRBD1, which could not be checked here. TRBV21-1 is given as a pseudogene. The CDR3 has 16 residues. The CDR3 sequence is CASSPRQGLYTGELFF. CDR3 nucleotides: TGTGCCAGCAGCCCCCGACAGGGGTTATACACCGGGGAGCTGTTTTTT.

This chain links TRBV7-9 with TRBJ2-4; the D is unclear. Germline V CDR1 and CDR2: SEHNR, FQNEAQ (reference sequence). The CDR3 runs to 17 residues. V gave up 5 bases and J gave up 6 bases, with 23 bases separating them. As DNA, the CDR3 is TGTGCCAGCAGCAATTGGGCTCCCTCGGGCGCGAGAAACATTCAGTACTTC. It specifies CASSNWAPSGARNIQYF. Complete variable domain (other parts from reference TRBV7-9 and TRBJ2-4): DTGVSQNPRHKITKRGQNVTFRCDPISEHNRLYWYRQTLGQGPEFLTYFQNEAQLEKSRLLSDRFSAERPKGSFSTLEIQRTEQGDSAMYLCASSNWAPSGARNIQYFGAGTRLSVL.

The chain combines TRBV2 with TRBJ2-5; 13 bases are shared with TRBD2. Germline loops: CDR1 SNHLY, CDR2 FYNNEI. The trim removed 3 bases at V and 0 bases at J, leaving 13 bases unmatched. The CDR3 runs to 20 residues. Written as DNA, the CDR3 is TGTGCCAGCAGTGATTCTGGGACTAGCGGGGATTTCCTGTACCAAGAGACCCAGTACTTC. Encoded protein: CASSDSGTSGDFLYQETQYF. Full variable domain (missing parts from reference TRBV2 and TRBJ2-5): EPEVTQTPSHQVTQMGQEVILRCVPISNHLYFYWYRQILGQKVEFLVSFYNNEISEKSEIFDDQFSVERPDGSNFTLKIRSTKLEDSAMYFCASSDSGTSGDFLYQETQYFGPGTRLLVL.

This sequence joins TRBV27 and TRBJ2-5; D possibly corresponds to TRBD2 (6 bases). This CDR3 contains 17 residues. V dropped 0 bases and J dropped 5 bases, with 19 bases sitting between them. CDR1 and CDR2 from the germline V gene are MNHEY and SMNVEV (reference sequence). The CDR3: CASSLSGAGPEGETQYF. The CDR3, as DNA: TGTGCCAGCAGTTTATCGGGAGCGGGTCCGGAGGGGGAGACCCAGTACTTC.

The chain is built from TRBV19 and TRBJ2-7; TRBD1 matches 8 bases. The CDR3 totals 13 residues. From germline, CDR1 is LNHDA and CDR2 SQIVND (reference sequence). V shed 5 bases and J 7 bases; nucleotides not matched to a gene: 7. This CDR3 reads CASSSDRDKEQYF. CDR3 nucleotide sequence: TGTGCCAGTAGTTCGGACAGGGATAAGGAGCAGTACTTC.

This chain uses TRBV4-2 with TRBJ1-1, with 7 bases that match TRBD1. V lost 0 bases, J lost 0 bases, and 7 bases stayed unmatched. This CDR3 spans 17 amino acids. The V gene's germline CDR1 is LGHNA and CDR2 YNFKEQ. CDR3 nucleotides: TGTGCCAGCAGCCAAGAACCGGGACAGAGTATGAACACTGAAGCTTTCTTT. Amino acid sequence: CASSQEPGQSMNTEAFF.

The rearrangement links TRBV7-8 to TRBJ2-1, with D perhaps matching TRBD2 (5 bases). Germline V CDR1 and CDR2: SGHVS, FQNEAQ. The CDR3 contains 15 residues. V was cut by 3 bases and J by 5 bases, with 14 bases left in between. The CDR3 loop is CASSFSGIIHNEQFF. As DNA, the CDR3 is TGTGCCAGCAGCTTCTCGGGAATAATTCACAATGAGCAGTTCTTC.

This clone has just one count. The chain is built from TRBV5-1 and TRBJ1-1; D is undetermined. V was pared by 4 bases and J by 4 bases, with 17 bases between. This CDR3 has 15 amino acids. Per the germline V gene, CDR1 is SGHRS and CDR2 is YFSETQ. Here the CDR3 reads CASSLQGRGGTEAFF. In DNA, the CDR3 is TGCGCCAGCAGCCTCCAAGGTCGGGGAGGCACTGAAGCTTTCTTT.

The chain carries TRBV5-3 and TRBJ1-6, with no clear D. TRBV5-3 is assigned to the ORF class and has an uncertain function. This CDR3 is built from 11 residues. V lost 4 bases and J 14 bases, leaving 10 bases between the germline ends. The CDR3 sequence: CARSICITLHF. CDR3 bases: TGTGCCAGAAGCATATGTATCACCCTCCACTTT.

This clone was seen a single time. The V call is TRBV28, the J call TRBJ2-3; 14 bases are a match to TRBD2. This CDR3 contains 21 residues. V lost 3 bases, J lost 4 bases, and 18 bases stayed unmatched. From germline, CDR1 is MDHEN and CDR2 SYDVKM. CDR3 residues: CASSFGTAPGLAGGGADTQYF. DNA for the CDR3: TGTGCCAGCAGTTTCGGAACAGCTCCAGGACTAGCGGGGGGCGGAGCAGATACGCAGTATTTT.

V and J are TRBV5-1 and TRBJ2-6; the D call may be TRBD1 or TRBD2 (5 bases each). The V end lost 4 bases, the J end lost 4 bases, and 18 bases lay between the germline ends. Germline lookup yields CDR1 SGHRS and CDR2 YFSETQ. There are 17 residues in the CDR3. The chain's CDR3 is CASSTLVGVQGANVLTF. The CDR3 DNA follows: TGCGCCAGCAGCACACTTGTGGGGGTGCAAGGGGCCAACGTCCTGACTTTC.

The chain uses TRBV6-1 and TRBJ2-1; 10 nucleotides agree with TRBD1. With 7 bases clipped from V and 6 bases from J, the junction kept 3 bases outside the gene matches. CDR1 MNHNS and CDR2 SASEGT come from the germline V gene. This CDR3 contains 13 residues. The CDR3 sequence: CASKRTGGNEQFF. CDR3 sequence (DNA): TGTGCCAGCAAAAGGACAGGGGGCAATGAGCAGTTCTTC.

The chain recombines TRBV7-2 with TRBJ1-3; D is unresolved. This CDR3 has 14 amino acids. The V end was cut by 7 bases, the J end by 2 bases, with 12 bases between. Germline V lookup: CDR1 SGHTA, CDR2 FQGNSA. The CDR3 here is CASTPGVTGNTIYF. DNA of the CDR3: TGTGCCAGCACCCCGGGAGTAACTGGAAACACCATATATTTT.

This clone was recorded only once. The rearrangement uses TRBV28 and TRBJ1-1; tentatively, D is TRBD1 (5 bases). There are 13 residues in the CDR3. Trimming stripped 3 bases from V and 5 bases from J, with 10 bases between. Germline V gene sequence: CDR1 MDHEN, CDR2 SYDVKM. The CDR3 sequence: CASSFGRGTEAFF. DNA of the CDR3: TGTGCCAGCAGTTTCGGAAGGGGAACTGAAGCTTTCTTT.

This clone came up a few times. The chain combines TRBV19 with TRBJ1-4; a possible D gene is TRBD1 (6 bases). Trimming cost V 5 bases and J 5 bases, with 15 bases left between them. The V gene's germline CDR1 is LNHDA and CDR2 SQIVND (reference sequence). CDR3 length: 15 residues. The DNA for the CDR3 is TGTGCCAGTAGTTCTACCGGACAGAAGAATGAAAAACTGTTTTTT. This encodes CASSSTGQKNEKLFF.

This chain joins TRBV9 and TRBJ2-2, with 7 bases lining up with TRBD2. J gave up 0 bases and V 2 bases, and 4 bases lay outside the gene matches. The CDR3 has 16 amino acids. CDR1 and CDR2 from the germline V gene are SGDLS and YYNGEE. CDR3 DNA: TGTGCCAGCAGCGTTAGGGACTACCCGAACACCGGGGAGCTGTTTTTT. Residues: CASSVRDYPNTGELFF.

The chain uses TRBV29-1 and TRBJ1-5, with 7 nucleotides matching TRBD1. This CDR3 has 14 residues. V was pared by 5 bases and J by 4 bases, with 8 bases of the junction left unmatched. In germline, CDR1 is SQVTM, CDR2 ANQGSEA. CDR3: CSVRIGTANQPQHF. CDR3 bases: TGCAGCGTTCGAATTGGGACAGCTAATCAGCCCCAGCATTTT.

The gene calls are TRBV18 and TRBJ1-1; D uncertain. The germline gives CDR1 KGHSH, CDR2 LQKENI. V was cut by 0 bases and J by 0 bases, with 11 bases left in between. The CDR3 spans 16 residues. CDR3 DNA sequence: TGTGCCAGCTCACCACCAAGACAAGGCTTGAACACTGAAGCTTTCTTT. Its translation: CASSPPRQGLNTEAFF.